This TCR beta chain was retrieved from a study of blood T cell repertoires in COVID-19. Across the study: The origin of the acute and convalescent COVID-19 samples was the United States, Italy and Spain.

Germline loops: CDR1 SGHRS, CDR2 YFSETQ. The length of the CDR3 is 16 residues. Trimming removed 4 bases from V and 0 bases from J; junction bases left unmatched: 8. Measured with immunoSEQ multiplex PCR; TCRdb has only the in-frame clones, and not every one. The sample lists about 63,000 clones, 88% occurring once. This TCR derives from a human donor in a cohort sampled during active COVID-19. The rearrangement uses TRBV5-1 and TRBJ2-3; 7 bases are a match to TRBD1. Material: peripheral blood. The CDR3 here is CASSPGGVASTDTQYF. The CDR3 DNA reads as TGCGCCAGCAGCCCAGGGGGAGTCGCTAGCACAGATACGCAGTATTTT. Drawing the rest from reference TRBV5-1 and TRBJ2-3, the complete variable domain is KAGVTQTPRYLIKTRGQQVTLSCSPISGHRSVSWYQQTPGQGLQFLFEYFSETQRNKGNFPGRFSGRQFSNSRSEMNVSTLELGDSALYLCASSPGGVASTDTQYFGPGTRLTVL.